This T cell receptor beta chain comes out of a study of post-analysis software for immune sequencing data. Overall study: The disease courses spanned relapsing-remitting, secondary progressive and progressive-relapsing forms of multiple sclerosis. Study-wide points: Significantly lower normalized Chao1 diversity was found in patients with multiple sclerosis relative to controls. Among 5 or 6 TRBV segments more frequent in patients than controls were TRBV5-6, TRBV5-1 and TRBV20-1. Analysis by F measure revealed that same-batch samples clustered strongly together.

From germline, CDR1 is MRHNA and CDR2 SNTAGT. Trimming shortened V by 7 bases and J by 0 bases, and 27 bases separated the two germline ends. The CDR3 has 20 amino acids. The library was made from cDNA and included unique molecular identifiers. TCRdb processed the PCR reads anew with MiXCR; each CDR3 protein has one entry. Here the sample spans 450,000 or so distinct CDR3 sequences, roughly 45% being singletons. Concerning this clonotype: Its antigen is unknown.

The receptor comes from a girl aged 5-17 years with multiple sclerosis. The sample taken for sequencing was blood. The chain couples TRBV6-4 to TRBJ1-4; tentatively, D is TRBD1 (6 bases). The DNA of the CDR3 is TGTGCCAGCATCACCGTCGGAAAATTCGGACAGCCGGCAACTAATGAAAAACTGTTTTTT. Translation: CASITVGKFGQPATNEKLFF.